These T cell receptor beta chains were read from a single sample in a study of cytomegalovirus exposure and HLA in healthy donors. Profiling relied on immunoSEQ multiplex PCR, and the TCRdb table lists in-frame clones only, not all of them. The table has under 60,000 clones, approximately 88% seen once. The sequencing sample was made of PBMCs. These receptors originate from a woman aged 25 to 39 in good health and CMV-seronegative. The CDR3 runs from the conserved cysteine through the conserved F or W. D genes are given only for firm matches. A row's size may be missing; if present it is once, few, many or a size class.

TRBV6-6	.	TRBJ2-5	TRBD1	TGTGCCAGCAGTTACCCCACAGGGGAAGAGACCCAGTACTTC	CASSYPTGEETQYF
TRBV10-3	.	TRBJ1-5	.	TGTGCCATCAGTGTGGGGGGTAACAATCAGCCCCAGCATTTT	CAISVGGNNQPQHF
TRBV2	.	TRBJ2-7	TRBD1	TGTGCCAGTTCCCCCGGGACAGGGGTTTACGAGCAGTACTTC	CASSPGTGVYEQYF
TRBV7-6	.	TRBJ2-7	.	TGTGCCAGCAGCTTCGGGTCAGGAGGGTCCTACGAGCAGTACTTC	CASSFGSGGSYEQYF
TRBV11-3	.	TRBJ2-1	TRBD2	TGTGCCAGCAGTTTTAGCGGGCACAACGGTGAGCAGTTCTTC	CASSFSGHNGEQFF
TRBV5-1	.	TRBJ1-3	TRBD1	TGCGCCAGCAGCTCGTCCGGGACAGGGATCGCCAGCTCTGGAAACACCATATATTTT	CASSSSGTGIASSGNTIYF
TRBV27	.	TRBJ2-1	TRBD2	TGTGCCAGCAGTTTCCTAGCGGGAGTTGAGCAGTTCTTC	CASSFLAGVEQFF
TRBV28	.	TRBJ2-1	TRBD2	TGTGCCAGCACGGGAGGCTTCTACAATGAGCAGTTCTTC	CASTGGFYNEQFF
TRBV2	.	TRBJ2-1	.	TGTGCCAGCAGTGATCTTCGGGAGCCCTACAATGAGCAGTTCTTC	CASSDLREPYNEQFF
TRBV30	.	TRBJ1-1	.	TGTGCCTGGAGCGAGAGGGGGGGCTACACTGAAGCTTTCTTT	CAWSERGGYTEAFF
TRBV9	.	TRBJ1-1	TRBD1	TGTGCCAGCAGCGCGGGACAGGGGGCGATCGGAGCTTTCTTT	CASSAGQGAIGAFF
TRBV10-2	once	TRBJ2-7	.	TGCGCCAGCATGGAAGTCGGGGAGCAGTACTTC	CASMEVGEQYF
TRBV9	.	TRBJ2-5	TRBD2	TGTGCCAGCAGCGACATAGCGGGAGGTGAGACCCAGTACTTC	CASSDIAGGETQYF
TRBV7-2	.	TRBJ2-5	.	TGTGCCAGCAGCTTATATGCTAGTTTGGAGACCCAGTACTTC	CASSLYASLETQYF
TRBV30	.	TRBJ2-2	.	TGTGCCTGGAGTAAGGGAAGGACAGCTCTGAACACCGGGGAGCTGTTTTTT	CAWSKGRTALNTGELFF
TRBV14	once	TRBJ1-1	.	TGTGCCAGCAGCCAAGACGTCCGGGGCACTGAAGCTTTCTTT	CASSQDVRGTEAFF
TRBV11-3	.	TRBJ2-1	TRBD1	TGTGCCAGCAGCTCAGGGGGCCGGCAATTCGGTGAGCAGTTCTTC	CASSSGGRQFGEQFF
TRBV2	.	TRBJ2-4	.	TGTGCCATCAGACCACTAGCCAAAAACATTCAGTACTTC	CAIRPLAKNIQYF
TRBV5-4	.	TRBJ2-1	.	TGTGCCAGCAGCCCCACTAGCTACAATGAGCAGTTCTTC	CASSPTSYNEQFF
TRBV18	.	TRBJ2-3	.	TGTGCCAGCTCACAGGGTCTGGAGGTCACAGATACGCAGTATTTT	CASSQGLEVTDTQYF
TRBV6-5	.	TRBJ2-1	.	TGTGCCAGCAGGGGCCGGGGTGAGCAGTTCTTC	CASRGRGEQFF
TRBV28	few	TRBJ2-5	TRBD2	TGTGCCAGCAGTACTGGACTAGCGGTCTACCAAGAGACCCAGTACTTC	CASSTGLAVYQETQYF
TRBV5-6	.	TRBJ2-1	TRBD2	TGTGCCAGCAGCCGATGGGCTAGCGGTACCTACAATGAGCAGTTCTTC	CASSRWASGTYNEQFF
TRBV10-3	.	TRBJ2-1	TRBD2	TGTGCCATCAGTGGAGGGCTAGCGGGAGGCCCGGTCAATGAGCAGTTCTTC	CAISGGLAGGPVNEQFF
TRBV28	.	TRBJ2-5	TRBD2	TGTGCCAGCAGTTTAGGGACTACCGTGTACCAAGAGACCCAGTACTTC	CASSLGTTVYQETQYF
TRBV6-5	once	TRBJ2-1	TRBD2	TGTGCCAGCGGGACTAGCGGGAGGGATGAGCAGTTCTTC	CASGTSGRDEQFF
TRBV2	.	TRBJ2-1	.	TGTGCCAGCAATGCAGACTACAATGAGCAGTTCTTC	CASNADYNEQFF
TRBV4-1	.	TRBJ2-7	.	TGCGCCAGCAGCTATGGACAGTCCTACGAGCAGTACTTC	CASSYGQSYEQYF
TRBV5-1	.	TRBJ2-4	TRBD1	TGCGCCAGCAGAGGACAGGCCGAACTAGCCAAAAACATTCAGTACTTC	CASRGQAELAKNIQYF
TRBV9	.	TRBJ1-3	.	TGTGCCAGCAGCGTAGATTGGGGGCCTGGAAACACCATATATTTT	CASSVDWGPGNTIYF